Below, 32 T cell receptor beta chains from the same sample are listed, as sequenced in a study of CD8+ T cells in alopecia areata. The authors extracted RNA and reverse transcribed it into cDNA as the sequencing template. Produced via immunoSEQ multiplex PCR; TCRdb's table is partial and in-frame only. The repertoire holds some 180,000 clones, with roughly 65% as singletons. Sequenced material: CD4+ T cells sorted from blood, taken at week 0. The source is a human donor with alopecia areata.

A few counts support this clone. The rearrangement joins TRBV29-1 to TRBJ2-5; D gene ambiguous. CDR1 and CDR2 from the germline V gene are SQVTM and ANQGSEA. The CDR3 spans 13 residues. Trimming pared 2 bases from V and 5 bases from J, leaving 12 bases between. The CDR3: CSVESVYGETQYF. CDR3 DNA sequence: TGCAGCGTTGAATCGGTTTACGGGGAGACCCAGTACTTC.

The chain carries TRBV11-2 and TRBJ2-5; D remains ambiguous. The CDR3 is 11 amino acids. Germline V gene lookup returns CDR1 SGHAT and CDR2 FQNNGV. V lost 3 bases, J lost 5 bases, and 4 bases lay in between. The CDR3 DNA sequence: TGTGCCAGCAGCTTGGGGGAGACCCAGTACTTC. Its translation: CASSLGETQYF.

This clone was recorded a few times. The chain carries TRBV29-1 and TRBJ1-2; D remains unclear. The CDR3 loop spans 12 amino acids. CDR1 and CDR2 from the germline V gene are SQVTM and ANQGSEA. The V end lost 7 bases, the J end lost 2 bases, and 11 bases lay between the germline ends. In nucleotides, the CDR3 is TGCAGCGCTGCTTCGGTCAACTATGGCTACACCTTC. It yields the protein CSAASVNYGYTF.

The table lists this clone with a few counts. The chain links TRBV25-1 to TRBJ2-3; TRBD2 matches 8 bases. V lost 4 bases, J lost 3 bases, and 9 bases stayed unmatched. Germline CDR1 reads MGHDK; CDR2 reads SYGVNS. The length of the CDR3 is 16 residues. CDR3 in DNA: TGTGCCAGCAGTGTTCCCGCGGGGGGCCGAACAGATACGCAGTATTTT. Protein product: CASSVPAGGRTDTQYF.

The chain couples TRBV5-6 to TRBJ2-7; 7 nucleotides agree with TRBD2. Trimming cost V 2 bases and J 3 bases; bases outside gene matches: 5. CDR1 is SGHDT, CDR2 YYEEEE, per germline. This CDR3 comprises 14 residues. The CDR3 protein is CASSLITGGYEQYF. DNA for the CDR3: TGTGCCAGCAGCTTAATAACGGGGGGCTACGAGCAGTACTTC. Full variable domain (missing parts from reference TRBV5-6 and TRBJ2-7): DAGVTQSPTHLIKTRGQQVTLRCSPKSGHDTVSWYQQALGQGPQFIFQYYEEEERQRGNFPDRFSGHQFPNYSSELNVNALLLGDSALYLCASSLITGGYEQYFGPGTRLTVT.

This sequence joins TRBV29-1 and TRBJ1-2; D ambiguous. CDR1 is SQVTM, CDR2 ANQGSEA, per germline. This CDR3 region has 11 residues. V was trimmed by 4 bases and J by 6 bases, leaving 9 bases between them. The CDR3 loop reads CSVAPVHGYTF. In nucleotides, the CDR3 is TGCAGCGTTGCGCCCGTTCATGGCTACACCTTC.

This sequence joins TRBV30 and TRBJ2-7; 10 bases fit TRBD1. In germline, CDR1 is GTSNPN, CDR2 SVGIG (reference sequence). This CDR3 spans 14 amino acids. V lost 5 bases and J lost 4; bases outside the gene matches: 8. The CDR3 nucleotides are TGTGCCTGGCGGGGACAGGGGTCGGTTTACGAGCAGTACTTC. It specifies CAWRGQGSVYEQYF.

The CDR3 here is CASSSQIQGTGGRTDTQYF. The CDR3 nucleotides read TGTGCCAGCAGCTCGCAAATACAGGGGACAGGGGGACGCACAGATACGCAGTATTTT. The rearrangement uses TRBV5-4 and TRBJ2-3; 11 bases map to TRBD1. The CDR3 loop spans 19 amino acids. J lost 1 base, V lost 3 bases, and 13 bases had no gene match. Looked up from germline, CDR1 is SGHNT and CDR2 is YYREEE (reference sequence). Full variable domain (remainder filled in from reference TRBV5-4 and TRBJ2-3): ETGVTQSPTHLIKTRGQQVTLRCSSQSGHNTVSWYQQALGQGPQFIFQYYREEENGRGNFPPRFSGLQFPNYSSELNVNALELDDSALYLCASSSQIQGTGGRTDTQYFGPGTRLTVL.

The chain links TRBV5-4 to TRBJ2-3; D is unclear. The germline CDR1 and CDR2 sequences are SGHNT and YYREEE (reference sequence). The length of the CDR3 is 14 residues. The V gene lost 3 bases and the J gene lost 0 bases, with 8 bases spanning the gap. The DNA for the CDR3 is TGTGCCAGCAGCTCGGCAGCGAGCACAGATACGCAGTATTTT. This gives the protein CASSSAASTDTQYF.

This clone appeared once. The chain couples TRBV29-1 to TRBJ2-4; D ambiguous. The CDR3 has 12 amino acids. Germline V lookup: CDR1 SQVTM, CDR2 ANQGSEA. Trimming took off 7 bases at V and 0 bases at J, with 7 bases between the two ends. Written as DNA, the CDR3 is TGCAGCGCGTTGCTAGCCAAAAACATTCAGTACTTC. Its protein product is CSALLAKNIQYF.

The rearrangement joins TRBV7-6 to TRBJ2-5; D ambiguous. Trimming shortened V by 6 bases and J by 4 bases, and 6 bases separated the two germline ends. Per germline, CDR1 SGHVS and CDR2 FNYEAQ. CDR3 size: 11 residues. The CDR3 nucleotides read TGTGCCAGCAGGCGCGGAGAGACCCAGTACTTC. Translated: CASRRGETQYF. The variable domain in full, with the rest retrieved from reference TRBV7-6 and TRBJ2-5, is GAGVSQSPRYKVTKRGQDVALRCDPISGHVSLYWYRQALGQGPEFLTYFNYEAQQDKSGLPNDRFSAERPEGSISTLTIQRTEQRDSAMYRCASRRGETQYFGPGTRLLVL.

This chain connects TRBV5-6 to TRBJ1-1, with 8 bases aligning to TRBD1. V trimming: 3 bases; J trimming: 4 bases; junction bases outside the gene matches: 8. CDR3 size: 15 residues. The germline gives CDR1 SGHDT, CDR2 YYEEEE. CDR3 DNA: TGTGCCAGCAGCTCAGGCAGGGGGCGAAGCACTGAAGCTTTCTTT. Its translation is CASSSGRGRSTEAFF.

The chain combines TRBV7-8 with TRBJ1-5; a weak D match, TRBD1 (5 bases). This CDR3 has 16 amino acids. Trimming stripped 0 bases from V and 0 bases from J, with 9 bases between. Germline assignment: CDR1 SGHVS and CDR2 FQNEAQ. The CDR3 DNA reads TGTGCCAGCAGCTTAGCCAGGGCCGATAGCAATCAGCCCCAGCATTTT. This sequence encodes CASSLARADSNQPQHF.

This chain connects TRBV30 to TRBJ2-3; D is possibly TRBD2 (7 bases). CDR1 GTSNPN and CDR2 SVGIG come from the germline V gene (reference sequence). V was trimmed by 3 bases and J by 5 bases, leaving 15 bases between them. This CDR3 is 14 amino acids long. This CDR3 is CAWRKGGAGDTQYF. The CDR3 region has the DNA TGTGCCTGGAGGAAGGGGGGGGCCGGAGATACGCAGTATTTT.

This sequence joins TRBV7-2 and TRBJ2-7; 12 bases align to TRBD2. Germline values: CDR1 SGHTA, CDR2 FQGNSA. J lost 2 bases, V lost 0 bases, and 5 bases had no gene match. This CDR3 contains 17 residues. Here the CDR3 DNA reads TGTGCCAGCAGCTTAGCGACTAGCGGGGGCCTTCCCTACGAGCAGTACTTC. Translated: CASSLATSGGLPYEQYF.

The chain has TRBV11-2 and TRBJ1-1; TRBD1 matches 8 bases. Unmatched junction bases numbered 2, after V lost 3 bases and J lost 11 bases. This CDR3 region has 11 residues. Germline CDR1 is SGHAT and CDR2 is FQNNGV. CDR3 sequence (DNA): TGTGCCAGCAGCTTTGACAGGGGCGCTTTCTTT. Translating gives CASSFDRGAFF.

In this sample, this clone turned up once. The V and J genes are TRBV15 and TRBJ2-5; 7 nucleotides align to TRBD1. The CDR3 sequence is 16 residues long. Germline V gives CDR1 LNHNV, CDR2 YYDKDF (reference sequence). V shed 1 base and J 2 bases; nucleotides not matched to a gene: 7. The DNA for the CDR3 is TGTGCCACCAGCAGAGGCCGGGACAGAAAACAAGAGACCCAGTACTTC. Its translation: CATSRGRDRKQETQYF.

This rearrangement joins TRBV9 to TRBJ2-5, with 7 bases identical to TRBD1. The V and J ends lost 0 bases and 1 base, in that order; junction bases with no gene match: 6. This CDR3 region has 16 residues. Per germline, CDR1 SGDLS and CDR2 YYNGEE. The CDR3 loop reads CASSVAQRGPQETQYF. In nucleotides, the CDR3 is TGTGCCAGCAGCGTAGCCCAAAGGGGGCCCCAAGAGACCCAGTACTTC.

The chain has TRBV7-3 and TRBJ1-5; D is undetermined. Germline CDR1 reads SGHTA; CDR2 reads FQGTGA. Trimming stripped 5 bases from V and 3 bases from J, with 8 bases between. The CDR3 contains 13 residues. CDR3 DNA: TGTGCCAGCAGCCTTGCAATCAATCAGCCCCAGCATTTT. Encoded protein: CASSLAINQPQHF.

The chain is built from TRBV15 and TRBJ1-6; 7 nucleotides align to TRBD1. The length of the CDR3 is 13 residues. The V segment lost 5 bases and the J segment 7 bases; nucleotides outside the gene matches: 2. Looked up from germline, CDR1 is LNHNV and CDR2 is YYDKDF (reference sequence). The CDR3 DNA sequence: TGTGCCACCAGCGGACAGGAGAATTCACCCCTCCACTTT. It yields the protein CATSGQENSPLHF. Together with reference TRBV15 and TRBJ1-6, the CDR3 gives the full variable domain: DAMVIQNPRYQVTQFGKPVTLSCSQTLNHNVMYWYQQKSSQAPKLLFHYYDKDFNNEADTPDNFQSRRPNTSFCFLDIRSPGLGDTAMYLCATSGQENSPLHFGNGTRLTVT.

V is TRBV2 and J is TRBJ2-5; 11 bases map to TRBD1. The CDR3 spans 16 residues. Trimming cost V 8 bases and J 4 bases; bases outside gene matches: 12. Germline V gene data show CDR1 as SNHLY and CDR2 as FYNNEI. CDR3 sequence reads: CASGSRDRGVGETQYF. CDR3 DNA sequence: TGTGCCAGCGGGTCCCGGGACAGGGGGGTAGGAGAGACCCAGTACTTC.

The chain links TRBV19 to TRBJ2-1, with D perhaps TRBD1 or TRBD2 (6 bases each). The CDR3 contains 13 residues. Germline V lookup: CDR1 LNHDA, CDR2 SQIVND (reference sequence). CDR3 residues: CAKGGGRYNEQFF. CDR3 bases: TGTGCTAAAGGAGGGGGTCGCTACAATGAGCAGTTCTTC.

This chain links TRBV29-1 with TRBJ2-7, with D tentatively TRBD1 (5 bases). The germline CDR1 and CDR2 sequences are SQVTM and ANQGSEA. CDR3 length equals 11 residues. Trimming pared 4 bases from V and 6 bases from J, leaving 10 bases between. Written as DNA, the CDR3 is TGCAGCGTTGTTCAGGGTAGCGAGCAGTACTTC. Its protein product is CSVVQGSEQYF.

This clone has more than one count but fewer than ten. V usage is TRBV4-3 and J usage is TRBJ1-2, with D unresolved. V was shortened by 1 base and J by 4 bases, with 7 bases between the two germline ends. This CDR3 is built from 13 residues. Germline V gene lookup returns CDR1 LGHNA and CDR2 YSLEER. CDR3 amino acids: CASSQGSGYGYTF. The CDR3, as DNA: TGCGCCAGCAGCCAAGGCTCAGGCTATGGCTACACCTTC.

The J gene is TRBJ2-2, the V gene TRBV11-2; D gene ambiguous. Trimming cost V 0 bases and J 3 bases, with 5 bases left between them. Germline V lookup: CDR1 SGHAT, CDR2 FQNNGV. The CDR3 covers 14 residues. In nucleotides, the CDR3 is TGTGCCAGCAGCTTAGATTCGGACACCGGGGAGCTGTTTTTT. This translates into CASSLDSDTGELFF.

This clone appeared a few times. Other DNA sequences in this sample translate to the same CDR3. The chain is built from TRBV19 and TRBJ1-2; D gene uncertain. The V end lost 3 bases, the J end lost 8 bases, and 10 bases lay between the germline ends. This CDR3 is built from 12 residues. Germline loops: CDR1 LNHDA, CDR2 SQIVND (reference sequence). The CDR3 bases are TGTGCCAGTAGTATTGAGGTGGGAGGCTACACCTTC. Protein sequence: CASSIEVGGYTF.

The rearrangement joins TRBV7-2 to TRBJ2-5; 11 positions match TRBD2. The ends lost 5 bases at V and 5 bases at J; junction bases unmatched: 7. The germline gives CDR1 SGHTA, CDR2 FQGNSA. CDR3 size: 15 residues. CDR3 nucleotide sequence: TGTGCCAGCAGCCATAGCGGGGGGGCAGGGGAGACCCAGTACTTC. Translating gives CASSHSGGAGETQYF.

V usage is TRBV5-1 and J usage is TRBJ2-1; D remains unclear. CDR1 and CDR2 from the germline V gene are SGHRS and YFSETQ. V gave up 2 bases and J gave up 7 bases, with 16 bases separating them. The CDR3 loop spans 15 amino acids. The CDR3 spells CASSFTARSENEQFF. CDR3 nucleotide sequence: TGCGCCAGCAGCTTCACCGCGCGATCGGAAAATGAGCAGTTCTTC.

This clone appeared once. The V call is TRBV29-1, the J call TRBJ2-1, with D possibly being TRBD2 (6 bases). CDR3 length: 12 residues. Germline V gives CDR1 SQVTM, CDR2 ANQGSEA. Trimming cost V 7 bases and J 4 bases, with 11 bases left between them. CDR3 sequence: CSGLGLYNEQFF. CDR3 bases: TGCAGCGGGCTGGGACTTTACAATGAGCAGTTCTTC.

V and J are TRBV4-3 and TRBJ1-3, with D unresolved. The length of the CDR3 is 15 residues. Germline-derived CDR1 and CDR2 are LGHNA and YSLEER. V dropped 0 bases and J dropped 2 bases, with 8 bases sitting between them. The CDR3 region is CASSQDRRPGNTIYF. CDR3 DNA: TGCGCCAGCAGCCAAGACCGTCGCCCTGGAAACACCATATATTTT.

The J gene is TRBJ1-2, the V gene TRBV7-2, with unresolved D. Germline CDR1 SGHTA, CDR2 FQGNSA. This CDR3 has 13 residues. V lost 2 bases to trimming and J lost 4 bases, with 8 bases between them. CDR3 sequence reads: CASSLQQFYGYTF. CDR3 DNA sequence: TGTGCCAGCAGCTTACAGCAGTTCTATGGCTACACCTTC.

The gene calls are TRBV9 and TRBJ2-5; no firm D call. V lost 3 bases, J lost 5 bases, and 14 bases lay in between. Germline lookup yields CDR1 SGDLS and CDR2 YYNGEE. This CDR3 region has 14 residues. The CDR3 coding sequence is TGTGCCAGCAGCGCCACGGGCCCAGAGGAGACCCAGTACTTC. Residues: CASSATGPEETQYF. The variable domain in full, with the rest retrieved from reference TRBV9 and TRBJ2-5, is DSGVTQTPKHLITATGQRVTLRCSPRSGDLSVYWYQQSLDQGLQFLIQYYNGEERAKGNILERFSAQQFPDLHSELNLSSLELGDSALYFCASSATGPEETQYFGPGTRLLVL.